This is a list of T cell receptor beta chains from one sample in a study of molecular identifiers for immune sequencing clone quantification. TCRdb fed the PCR reads into MiXCR, producing one record per CDR3 protein. The sample shows around 480,000 distinct CDR3 sequences, roughly 25% of them seen only once. The sequenced sample was naive CD8+ T cells from blood, with Jurkat cell RNA spiked in. The source is a human donor in good health. Some libraries in this study had Jurkat cell RNA spiked in. The CDR3 runs from the conserved cysteine through the conserved F or W. The D gene is left open where the match is weak. Clone size is stated in some rows and not others, as once, few, many or a class when expanded.

v_call	d_call	j_call	clone_size	cdr3_nt	cdr3_aa
TRBV7-8	NA	TRBJ2-5	NA	TGTGCCAGCAGCAGACCGCGACATCAAGAGACGCAGTACTTC	CASSRPRHQETQYF
TRBV7-9	NA	TRBJ2-3	many	TGTGCCAGCAGCTTATGGGGGGACTTCACAGATACGCAGTATTTT	CASSLWGDFTDTQYF
TRBV20-1	NA	TRBJ1-1	many	TGCAGTGCTAGAATAGGTACGGGCACTGAAGCTTTCTTT	CSARIGTGTEAFF
TRBV6-5	NA	TRBJ1-4	few	TGTGCCAGCAGTTACCCCCGGACAGAAAATGAAAAACTGTTTTTT	CASSYPRTENEKLFF
TRBV7-9	TRBD1	TRBJ1-1	few	TGTGCCAGCAGCATTGGACAGGGGGCGCTGAACACTGAAGCTTTCTTT	CASSIGQGALNTEAFF
TRBV28	NA	TRBJ1-1	NA	TGTGCCAGCAGCCCTACCTCAGAGATGAACACTGAAGCTTTCTTT	CASSPTSEMNTEAFF
TRBV7-9	NA	TRBJ1-3	few	TGTGCCAGCAGCTCCGACGGGGGGGAAGGAAACACCATATATTTT	CASSSDGGEGNTIYF
TRBV30	NA	TRBJ2-7	few	TGTGCCTGGACCGACTACTTTGAAGAGCAGTACTTC	CAWTDYFEEQYF
TRBV7-8	TRBD1	TRBJ1-4	NA	TGTGCCAGCAGCTTGTCCCCTGGGACAGGGAATGAAAAACTGTTTTTT	CASSLSPGTGNEKLFF
TRBV10-2	TRBD2	TRBJ2-1	NA	TGCGCCAGCAAGGAGCGGGGCGGTGAGCAGTTCTTC	CASKERGGEQFF